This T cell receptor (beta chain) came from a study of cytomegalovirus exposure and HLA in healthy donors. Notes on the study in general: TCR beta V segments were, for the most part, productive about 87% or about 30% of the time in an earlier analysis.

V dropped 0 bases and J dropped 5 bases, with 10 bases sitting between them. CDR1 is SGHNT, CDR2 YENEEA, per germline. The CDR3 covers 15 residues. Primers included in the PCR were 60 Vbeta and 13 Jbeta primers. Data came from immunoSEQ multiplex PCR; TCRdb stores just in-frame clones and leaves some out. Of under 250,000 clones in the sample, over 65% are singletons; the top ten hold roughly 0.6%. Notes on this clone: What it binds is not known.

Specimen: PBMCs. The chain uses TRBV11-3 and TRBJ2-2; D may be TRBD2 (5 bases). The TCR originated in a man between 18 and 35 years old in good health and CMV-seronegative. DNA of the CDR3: TGTGCCAGCAGCTTAGATTTTGGGGAGACCGGGGAGCTGTTTTTT. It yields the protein CASSLDFGETGELFF.